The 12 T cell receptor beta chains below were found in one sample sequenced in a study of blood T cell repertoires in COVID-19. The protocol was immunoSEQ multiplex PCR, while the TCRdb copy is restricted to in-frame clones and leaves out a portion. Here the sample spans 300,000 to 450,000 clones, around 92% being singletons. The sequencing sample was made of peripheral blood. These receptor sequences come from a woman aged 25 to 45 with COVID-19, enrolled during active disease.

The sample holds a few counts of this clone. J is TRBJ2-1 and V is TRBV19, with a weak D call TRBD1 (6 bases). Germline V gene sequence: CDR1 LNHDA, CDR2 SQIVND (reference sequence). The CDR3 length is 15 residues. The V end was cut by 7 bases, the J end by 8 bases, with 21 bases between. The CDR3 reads CASKTIGTPRDEQFF. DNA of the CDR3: TGTGCCAGTAAAACCATCGGGACACCCCGGGATGAGCAGTTCTTC.

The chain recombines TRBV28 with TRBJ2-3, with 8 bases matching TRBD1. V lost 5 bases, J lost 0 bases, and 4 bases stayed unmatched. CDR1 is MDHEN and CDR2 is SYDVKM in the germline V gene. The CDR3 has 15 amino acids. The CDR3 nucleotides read TGTGCCAGCAGTCCACAGGGGGTGAGCACAGATACGCAGTATTTT. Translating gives CASSPQGVSTDTQYF.

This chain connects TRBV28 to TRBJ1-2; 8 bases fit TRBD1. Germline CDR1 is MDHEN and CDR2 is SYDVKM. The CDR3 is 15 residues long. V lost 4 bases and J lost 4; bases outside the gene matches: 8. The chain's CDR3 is CASSSSQGAGYGYTF. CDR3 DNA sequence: TGTGCCAGCAGTTCATCGCAGGGGGCGGGCTATGGCTACACCTTC.

The CDR3 sequence is CATKKQGNEKLFF. CDR3 DNA sequence: TGTGCCACCAAAAAACAGGGTAATGAAAAACTGTTTTTT. V is TRBV6-5 and J is TRBJ1-4; possibly TRBD1 for D (6 bases). V was cut by 10 bases and J by 4 bases, with 13 bases left in between. CDR1 MNHEY and CDR2 SVGAGI come from the germline V gene. The CDR3 extends over 13 amino acids.

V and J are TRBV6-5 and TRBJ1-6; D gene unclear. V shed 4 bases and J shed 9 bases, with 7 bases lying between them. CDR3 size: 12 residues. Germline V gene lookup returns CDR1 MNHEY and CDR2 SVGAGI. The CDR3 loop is CASSSVSSPLHF. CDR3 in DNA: TGTGCCAGCAGTTCTGTCTCTTCACCCCTCCACTTT.

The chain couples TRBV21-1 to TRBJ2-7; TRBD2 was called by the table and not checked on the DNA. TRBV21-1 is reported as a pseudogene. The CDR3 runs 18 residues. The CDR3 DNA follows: TGTGCCAGCAGCGACCGCCGGCTAGCGGGAGGCCGCGCCTACGAGCAGTACGTC. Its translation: CASSDRRLAGGRAYEQYV.

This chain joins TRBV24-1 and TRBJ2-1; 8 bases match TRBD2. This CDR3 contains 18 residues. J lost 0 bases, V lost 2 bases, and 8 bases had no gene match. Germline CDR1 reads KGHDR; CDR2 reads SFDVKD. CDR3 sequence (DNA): TGTGCCACCAGTGATTCAGGGCCGGGGGGGAGCTCCTACAATGAGCAGTTCTTC. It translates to CATSDSGPGGSSYNEQFF.

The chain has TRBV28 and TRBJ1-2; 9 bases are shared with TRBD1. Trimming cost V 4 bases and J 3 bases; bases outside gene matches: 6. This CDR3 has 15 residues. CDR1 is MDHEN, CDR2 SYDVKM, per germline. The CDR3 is CASSSYRGRDYGYTF. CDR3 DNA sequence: TGTGCCAGCAGTTCATACAGGGGGCGCGACTATGGCTACACCTTC.

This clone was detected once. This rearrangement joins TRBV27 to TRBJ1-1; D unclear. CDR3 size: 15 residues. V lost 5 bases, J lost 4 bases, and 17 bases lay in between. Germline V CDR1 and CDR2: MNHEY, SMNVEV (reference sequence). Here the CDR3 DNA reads TGTGCCAGCAGTCCCTCTCCGTGGGCGAGCACTGAAGCTTTCTTT. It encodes CASSPSPWASTEAFF.

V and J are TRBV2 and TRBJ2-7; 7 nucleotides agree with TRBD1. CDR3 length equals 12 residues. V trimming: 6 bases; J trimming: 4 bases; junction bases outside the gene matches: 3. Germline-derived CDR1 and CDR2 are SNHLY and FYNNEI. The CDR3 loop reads CASRGTVYEQYF. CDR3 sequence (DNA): TGTGCCAGCAGAGGGACAGTTTACGAGCAGTACTTC.

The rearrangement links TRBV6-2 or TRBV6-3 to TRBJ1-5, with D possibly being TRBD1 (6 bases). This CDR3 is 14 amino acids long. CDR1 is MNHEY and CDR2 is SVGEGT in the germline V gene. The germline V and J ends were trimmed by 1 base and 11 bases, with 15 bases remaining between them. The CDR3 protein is CASSYWDTLRSQHF. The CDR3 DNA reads TGTGCCAGCAGTTACTGGGACACCCTCCGGTCCCAGCATTTT.

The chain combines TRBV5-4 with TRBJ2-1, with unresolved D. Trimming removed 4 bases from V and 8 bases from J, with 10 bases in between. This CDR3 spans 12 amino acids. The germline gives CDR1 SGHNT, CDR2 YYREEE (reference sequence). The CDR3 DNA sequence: TGTGCCAGCAGCCCCGGTGAGGATGAGCAGTTCTTC. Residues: CASSPGEDEQFF.